This TCR beta chain was obtained from a study of control samples from healthy donors and cancer patients. V was cut by 5 bases and J by 0 bases, with 16 bases left in between. From germline, CDR1 is SNHLY and CDR2 FYNNEI. This CDR3 has 16 amino acids. Data came from immunoSEQ multiplex PCR; TCRdb stores just in-frame clones and leaves some out. The sample has approximately 140,000 clones; 93% are singletons. Specimen: blood. J is TRBJ1-1 and V is TRBV2, with a weak D call TRBD1 (5 bases). The TCR comes from a man between 18 and 35 years old in good health. CDR3 bases: TGTGCCAGCAGTTACGATAGGACAAACATGAACACTGAAGCTTTCTTT. It encodes CASSYDRTNMNTEAFF.